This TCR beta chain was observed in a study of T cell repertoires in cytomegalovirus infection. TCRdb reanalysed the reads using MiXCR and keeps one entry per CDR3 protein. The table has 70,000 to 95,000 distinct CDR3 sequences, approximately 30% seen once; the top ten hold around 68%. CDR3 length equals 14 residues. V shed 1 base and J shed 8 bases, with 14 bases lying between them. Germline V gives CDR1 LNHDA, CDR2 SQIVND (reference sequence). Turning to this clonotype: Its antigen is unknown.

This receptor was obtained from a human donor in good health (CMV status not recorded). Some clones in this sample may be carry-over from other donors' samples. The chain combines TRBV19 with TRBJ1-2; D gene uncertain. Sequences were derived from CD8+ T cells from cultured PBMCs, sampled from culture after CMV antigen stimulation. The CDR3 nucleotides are TGTGCCAGTAGTATAGGGGCAGGCCTATTCGGCTACACCTTC. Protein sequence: CASSIGAGLFGYTF.